The 21 T cell receptor beta chains below come from one sample, sequenced in a study of circulating and synovial CD4+ cells in juvenile arthritis. TCRdb's copy holds only in-frame clones and misses some; the assay was immunoSEQ multiplex PCR. Seen here are approximately 31,000 clones, 90% to 95% observed once, and the top ten hold about 0.68%. The sample consisted of CD4+ T cells from blood. Source of these receptors: a human donor with juvenile idiopathic arthritis.

The chain links TRBV2 to TRBJ2-4; 10 nucleotides match TRBD1. Germline CDR1 reads SNHLY; CDR2 reads FYNNEI. The trim removed 8 bases at V and 1 base at J, leaving 5 bases unmatched. This CDR3 has 15 amino acids. This CDR3 reads CASRPGQGAKNIQYF. The CDR3 DNA follows: TGTGCCAGCCGACCGGGACAGGGGGCCAAAAACATTCAGTACTTC.

The chain is built from TRBV11-2 and TRBJ2-6; TRBD1 might be the D (5 bases). V gave up 5 bases and J gave up 2 bases, with 13 bases separating them. The germline gives CDR1 SGHAT, CDR2 FQNNGV. CDR3 length: 16 residues. The CDR3 DNA follows: TGTGCCAGCAGCACGACAGTCCAGGCTGGGGCCAACGTCCTGACTTTC. It yields the protein CASSTTVQAGANVLTF.

The V call is TRBV29-1, the J call TRBJ2-2; the D gene is possibly TRBD1 (5 bases). Deletions cut 7 bases from V and 1 base from J, with 7 bases between. CDR1 and CDR2 from the germline V gene are SQVTM and ANQGSEA. The CDR3 is 12 residues long. CDR3 sequence reads: CSAGQNTGELFF. The CDR3 DNA is TGCAGCGCCGGACAGAACACCGGGGAGCTGTTTTTT.

The sample holds one count of this clone. This chain links TRBV7-3 with TRBJ2-7, with TRBD2 matching over 9 bases. V was clipped by 4 bases and J by 5 bases; unmatched bases: 6. Germline V gives CDR1 SGHTA, CDR2 FQGTGA. This CDR3 comprises 14 residues. CDR3 nucleotides: TGTGCCAGCAGCTCCAGCGGGGGGCGGAACGAGCAGTACTTC. Translating gives CASSSSGGRNEQYF.

This clone showed up just a few times. This chain connects TRBV30 to TRBJ2-7; 7 nucleotides align to TRBD2. The CDR3 contains 14 residues. Germline loops: CDR1 GTSNPN, CDR2 SVGIG (reference sequence). The J segment lost 4 bases and the V segment lost 5 bases, leaving 11 bases of the junction unmatched. Here the CDR3 DNA reads TGTGCCTGGGGACCCGGGGGGAACGATTACGAGCAGTACTTC. It encodes CAWGPGGNDYEQYF.

This chain links TRBV7-3 with TRBJ2-1, with 8 nucleotides matching TRBD2. This CDR3 comprises 13 residues. V lost 4 bases and J lost 12; bases outside the gene matches: 8. Looked up from germline, CDR1 is SGHTA and CDR2 is FQGTGA. CDR3 nucleotide sequence: TGTGCCAGCAGCTCCCAGCGGGGGTCCCCGCAGTTCTTC. This encodes CASSSQRGSPQFF.

J is TRBJ2-3 and V is TRBV11-2; TRBD1 agrees at 12 bases. Germline values: CDR1 SGHAT, CDR2 FQNNGV. This CDR3 region has 15 residues. J was trimmed by 5 bases and V by 5 bases; bases with no gene match: 5. The CDR3 DNA is TGTGCCAGCAGCACCGGGACAGGGGGCAAAGATACGCAGTATTTT. Protein sequence: CASSTGTGGKDTQYF.

The chain combines TRBV4-3 with TRBJ1-1; TRBD1 aligns across 7 bases. Germline V CDR1 and CDR2: LGHNA, YSLEER. V gave up 1 base and J gave up 3 bases; unmatched junction bases: 2. The length of the CDR3 is 14 residues. The CDR3 reads CASSQVQGDTEAFF. The CDR3 bases are TGCGCCAGCAGCCAAGTTCAGGGGGACACTGAAGCTTTCTTT.

The chain employs TRBV7-9 and TRBJ2-7, with 11 bases identical to TRBD2. V lost 8 bases to trimming and J lost 2 bases; unmatched junction nucleotides: 5. The germline CDR1 and CDR2 sequences are SEHNR and FQNEAQ (reference sequence). The CDR3 sequence is 14 residues long. CDR3 bases: TGTGCCAGCCGAAATAGCGGGGGGGCCTACGAGCAGTACTTC. Translation: CASRNSGGAYEQYF. Full variable domain (outside the CDR3, taken from reference TRBV7-9 and TRBJ2-7): DTGVSQNPRHKITKRGQNVTFRCDPISEHNRLYWYRQTLGQGPEFLTYFQNEAQLEKSRLLSDRFSAERPKGSFSTLEIQRTEQGDSAMYLCASRNSGGAYEQYFGPGTRLTVT.

This sequence joins TRBV7-3 and TRBJ2-2; D is undetermined. Per germline, CDR1 SGHTA and CDR2 FQGTGA. V was pared by 5 bases and J by 5 bases, with 18 bases between. The CDR3 extends over 16 amino acids. CDR3 region: CASSPSDSSITGELFF. The DNA for the CDR3 is TGTGCCAGCAGCCCCAGTGACTCAAGTATTACCGGGGAGCTGTTTTTT.

V gene TRBV7-6 combines with J gene TRBJ2-7, with a tentative D call TRBD1 (6 bases). Looked up from germline, CDR1 is SGHVS and CDR2 is FNYEAQ. V was cut by 6 bases and J by 3 bases, with 21 bases left in between. CDR3 length: 16 amino acids. CDR3 protein: CASSHWPKGVSYEQYF. CDR3 DNA sequence: TGTGCCAGCAGTCATTGGCCGAAGGGGGTGAGCTACGAGCAGTACTTC.

The rearrangement links TRBV5-1 to TRBJ2-1; 15 bases are a match to TRBD2. Per germline, CDR1 SGHRS and CDR2 YFSETQ. The V gene end was trimmed by 4 bases and the J gene end by 0 bases; junction bases not matched to a gene: 8. This CDR3 is built from 19 residues. This CDR3 reads CASSRGLAGGPSSYNEQFF. CDR3 nucleotides: TGCGCCAGCAGCCGGGGACTAGCGGGAGGCCCGAGCTCCTACAATGAGCAGTTCTTC.

This chain links TRBV5-4 with TRBJ2-7; D remains ambiguous. Germline CDR1 SGHNT, CDR2 YYREEE (reference sequence). Trimming removed 1 base from V and 7 bases from J, with 9 bases in between. The CDR3 has 12 amino acids. Here the CDR3 reads CASSLSRGEQYF. In DNA form, the CDR3 reads TGTGCCAGCAGCTTGAGTCGCGGAGAGCAGTACTTC.

The chain carries TRBV10-1 and TRBJ2-7; D unclear. Trimming stripped 3 bases from V and 6 bases from J, with 6 bases between. Germline-derived CDR1 and CDR2 are WNHNN and SYGVQD (reference sequence). The CDR3 totals 11 residues. The CDR3 region is CASSETGEQYF. CDR3 DNA: TGCGCCAGCAGTGAAACGGGCGAGCAGTACTTC.

This CDR3 reads CASSYSIDRPEKLFF. In nucleotides, the CDR3 is TGTGCCAGCAGTTATAGCATTGACAGGCCGGAAAAACTGTTTTTT. This sequence joins TRBV6-5 and TRBJ1-4, with D maybe TRBD1 (6 bases). CDR1 is MNHEY and CDR2 is SVGAGI in the germline V gene. The CDR3 is 15 amino acids. The germline V and J ends were trimmed by 3 bases and 8 bases, with 16 bases remaining between them.

This chain uses TRBV5-1 with TRBJ2-5; maybe TRBD1 (7 bases). This CDR3 is 15 amino acids long. The germline CDR1 and CDR2 sequences are SGHRS and YFSETQ. The V end was cut by 6 bases, the J end by 5 bases, with 20 bases between. The CDR3: CASKLGGGGRETQYF. CDR3 sequence (DNA): TGCGCCAGCAAGTTAGGTGGAGGGGGCCGGGAGACCCAGTACTTC. Variable domain in full (rest from reference TRBV5-1 and TRBJ2-5): KAGVTQTPRYLIKTRGQQVTLSCSPISGHRSVSWYQQTPGQGLQFLFEYFSETQRNKGNFPGRFSGRQFSNSRSEMNVSTLELGDSALYLCASKLGGGGRETQYFGPGTRLLVL.

V and J are TRBV5-4 and TRBJ2-1; weak D call: TRBD2 (5 bases). The germline V and J ends were trimmed by 6 bases and 10 bases, with 11 bases remaining between them. The CDR3 contains 11 residues. Germline CDR1 is SGHNT and CDR2 is YYREEE (reference sequence). CDR3 protein: CASKSGREQFF. The CDR3 DNA reads as TGTGCCAGCAAATCGGGAAGAGAGCAGTTCTTC.

The chain joins TRBV2 to TRBJ2-3; 8 bases line up with TRBD1. The CDR3 is 13 residues long. Germline assignment: CDR1 SNHLY and CDR2 FYNNEI. The ends lost 9 bases at V and 8 bases at J; junction bases unmatched: 10. CDR3 coding DNA: TGTGCCAGTCGGACAGGGAGAGCAGCTACGCAGTATTTT. Its translation is CASRTGRAATQYF.

CDR3 coding DNA: TGTGCCAGCAGTGATTGGGGCCAGGGAAGTACTAATGAAAAACTGTTTTTT. Translating it yields CASSDWGQGSTNEKLFF. This chain links TRBV25-1 with TRBJ1-4; TRBD1 might be the D (5 bases). CDR1 is MGHDK, CDR2 SYGVNS, per germline. V was trimmed by 3 bases and J by 2 bases, leaving 16 bases between them. The CDR3 extends over 17 amino acids.

V usage is TRBV10-1 and J usage is TRBJ2-1; a weak D match, TRBD1 (6 bases). Germline V gene sequence: CDR1 WNHNN, CDR2 SYGVQD (reference sequence). The V gene lost 3 bases and the J gene lost 7 bases, with 16 bases spanning the gap. The CDR3 contains 15 residues. The DNA of the CDR3 is TGCGCCAGCAGTGATGGACAGCCCCTGGAGAATGAGCAGTTCTTC. This translates into CASSDGQPLENEQFF.

V is TRBV7-2 and J is TRBJ2-3; weak D call: TRBD1 (6 bases). V was pared by 1 base and J by 2 bases, with 7 bases between. The CDR3 sequence is 14 residues long. Germline V lookup: CDR1 SGHTA, CDR2 FQGNSA. This chain's CDR3 is CASSLDRATDTQYF. In DNA, the CDR3 is TGTGCCAGCAGCTTAGACAGGGCCACAGATACGCAGTATTTT.